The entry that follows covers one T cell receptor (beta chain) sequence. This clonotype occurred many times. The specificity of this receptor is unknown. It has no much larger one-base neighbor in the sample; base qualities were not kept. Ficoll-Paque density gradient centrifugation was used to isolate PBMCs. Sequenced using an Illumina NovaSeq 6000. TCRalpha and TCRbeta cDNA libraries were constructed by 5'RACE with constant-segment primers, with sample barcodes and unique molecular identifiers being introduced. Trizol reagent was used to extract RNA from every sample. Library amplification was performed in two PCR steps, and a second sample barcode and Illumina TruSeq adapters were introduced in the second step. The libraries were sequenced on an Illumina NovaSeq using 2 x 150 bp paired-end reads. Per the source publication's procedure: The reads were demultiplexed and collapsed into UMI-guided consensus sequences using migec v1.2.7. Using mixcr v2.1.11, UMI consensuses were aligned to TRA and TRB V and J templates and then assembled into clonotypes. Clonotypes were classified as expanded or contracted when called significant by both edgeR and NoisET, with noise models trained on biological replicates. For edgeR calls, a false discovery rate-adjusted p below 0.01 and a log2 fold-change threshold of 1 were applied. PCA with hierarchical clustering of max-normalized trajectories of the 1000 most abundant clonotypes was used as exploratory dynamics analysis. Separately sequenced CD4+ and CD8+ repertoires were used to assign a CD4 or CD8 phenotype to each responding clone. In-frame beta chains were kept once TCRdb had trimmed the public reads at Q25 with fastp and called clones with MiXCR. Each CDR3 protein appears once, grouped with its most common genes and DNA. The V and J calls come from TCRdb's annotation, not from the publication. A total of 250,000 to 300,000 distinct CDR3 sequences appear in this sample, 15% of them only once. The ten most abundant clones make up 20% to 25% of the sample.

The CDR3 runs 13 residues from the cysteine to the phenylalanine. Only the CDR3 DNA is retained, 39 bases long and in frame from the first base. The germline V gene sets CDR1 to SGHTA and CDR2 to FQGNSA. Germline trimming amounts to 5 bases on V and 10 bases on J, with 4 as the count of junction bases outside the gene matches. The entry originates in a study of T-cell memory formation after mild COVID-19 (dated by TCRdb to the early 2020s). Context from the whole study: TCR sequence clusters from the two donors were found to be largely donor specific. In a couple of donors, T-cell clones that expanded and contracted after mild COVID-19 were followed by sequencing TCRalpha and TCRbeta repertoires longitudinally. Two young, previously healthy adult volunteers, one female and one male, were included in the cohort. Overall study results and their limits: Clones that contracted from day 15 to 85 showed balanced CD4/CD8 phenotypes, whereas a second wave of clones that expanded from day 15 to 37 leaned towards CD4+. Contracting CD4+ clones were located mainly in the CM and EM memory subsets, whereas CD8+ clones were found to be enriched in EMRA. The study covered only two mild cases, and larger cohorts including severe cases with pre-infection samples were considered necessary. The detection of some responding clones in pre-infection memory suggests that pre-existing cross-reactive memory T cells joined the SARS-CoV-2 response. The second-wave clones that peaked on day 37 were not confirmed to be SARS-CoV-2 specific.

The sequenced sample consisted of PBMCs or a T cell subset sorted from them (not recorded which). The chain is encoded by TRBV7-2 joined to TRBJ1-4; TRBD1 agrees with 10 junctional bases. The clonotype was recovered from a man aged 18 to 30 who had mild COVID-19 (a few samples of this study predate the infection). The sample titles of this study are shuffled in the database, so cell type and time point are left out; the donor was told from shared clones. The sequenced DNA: TGTGCCAGCAGCCCAGGACAGGGGGGAAAACTGTTTTTT. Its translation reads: CASSPGQGGKLFF.